The 11 T cell receptor beta chains presented below share a single source sample, sequenced in a study of blood T cells in healthy people across ages. A second about 6 to 11 cycle PCR used barcoded and J-beta primers. Each CDR3 protein gets one entry after TCRdb re-called the 5' RACE reads with MiXCR. The data hold just over 1 million distinct CDR3 sequences, with 45% observed a single time. Sequenced material: blood. The receptors originated from a woman aged 55 to 70 in good health.

There are a few counts of this clonotype. The rearrangement links TRBV9 to TRBJ1-2, with 7 positions matching TRBD1. The germline V gene has CDR1 SGDLS and CDR2 YYNGEE. J lost 4 bases, V lost 3 bases, and 12 bases had no gene match. The CDR3 covers 16 residues. DNA for the CDR3: TGTGCCAGCAGCGAGGCTCAGGGGGGCCTAGCCTATGGCTACACCTTC. Translated, it gives CASSEAQGGLAYGYTF.

This sequence joins TRBV20-1 and TRBJ2-7; 8 nucleotides align to TRBD1. The CDR3 extends over 17 amino acids. V lost 0 bases, J lost 3 bases, and 13 bases stayed unmatched. Germline V lookup: CDR1 DFQATT, CDR2 SNEGSKA (reference sequence). The CDR3 DNA reads as TGCAGTGCTAGAGATACCTACAGGGGGGATAGCTTCTACGAGCAGTACTTC. Encoded protein: CSARDTYRGDSFYEQYF.

The V gene is TRBV28, the J gene TRBJ2-4; 14 nucleotides line up with TRBD2. Germline V gene lookup returns CDR1 MDHEN and CDR2 SYDVKM. The length of the CDR3 is 15 residues. V trimming: 5 bases; J trimming: 13 bases; junction bases outside the gene matches: 10. The DNA for the CDR3 is TGTGCCAGCAGTGGACTAGCGGGAGGCCGTGGGGAGCAGTACTTC. As protein: CASSGLAGGRGEQYF.

There are many counts of this clonotype. The rearrangement uses TRBV12-3 or TRBV12-4 and TRBJ2-7; tentatively, D is TRBD1 (6 bases). CDR3 size: 13 residues. The ends were cut back, 6 bases at V and 0 bases at J, with 9 bases in the middle. The CDR3 DNA follows: TGTGCCAGCAGGAAGACAGGCTCCTACGAGCAGTACTTC. Its protein is CASRKTGSYEQYF.

This clonotype has just a few counts. J is TRBJ1-2 and V is TRBV2, with 9 bases identical to TRBD1. This CDR3 region has 12 residues. The germline CDR1 and CDR2 sequences are SNHLY and FYNNEI. V lost 6 bases and J lost 8; bases outside the gene matches: 4. The CDR3 reads CASRRTGEGYTF. The CDR3 DNA sequence: TGTGCCAGCAGACGGACAGGGGAGGGCTACACCTTC.

This clonotype was observed at least ten times. The chain is built from TRBV27 and TRBJ2-5, with D perhaps TRBD2 (6 bases). The J call is in doubt because the DNA end fits TRBJ2-3 better. This CDR3 has 11 residues. Germline-derived CDR1 and CDR2 are MNHEY and SMNVEV (reference sequence). The CDR3 nucleotides read TGTGCCAGCACCTCCGGGGGTACGCAGTATTTT. Amino acid sequence: CASTSGGTQYF.

J is TRBJ2-4 and V is TRBV27, with TRBD2 as a possible D gene (5 bases). The CDR3 has 9 amino acids. V was shortened by 7 bases and J by 13 bases, with 8 bases between the two germline ends. Germline values: CDR1 MNHEY, CDR2 SMNVEV (reference sequence). In DNA form, the CDR3 reads TGTGCCAGCACGGAGGAGCAGTACTTC. As protein: CASTEEQYF.

This clonotype was seen more than once but under ten times. The chain recombines TRBV4-2 with TRBJ1-5, with D perhaps matching TRBD1 (6 bases). This CDR3 comprises 19 residues. The ends were cut back, 4 bases at V and 9 bases at J, with 31 bases in the middle. Germline loops: CDR1 LGHNA, CDR2 YNFKEQ. The DNA of the CDR3 is TGTGCCAGCAGCCTTGCAGGGGTAGGGAATCCCGAGATTATCAGGCCCCAGCATTTT. Translating gives CASSLAGVGNPEIIRPQHF.

The sample holds a few counts of this clonotype. The chain combines TRBV12-3 or TRBV12-4 with TRBJ2-1, with TRBD1 matching 8 bases. Trimming cost V 5 bases and J 4 bases; bases outside gene matches: 7. The CDR3 loop spans 15 amino acids. CDR3: CASSQGATAYNEQFF. CDR3 DNA sequence: TGTGCCAGCAGTCAGGGGGCCACCGCTTACAATGAGCAGTTCTTC.

This clonotype appeared a few times. CDR3 amino acids: CASSLKSIAGSYEQYF. Here the CDR3 DNA reads TGTGCCAGCAGCTTAAAGTCCATAGCGGGGTCCTACGAGCAGTACTTC. The chain couples TRBV13 to TRBJ2-7; 8 bases fit TRBD2. CDR1 is PRHDT and CDR2 is FYEKMQ in the germline V gene (reference sequence). Trimming removed 2 bases from V and 1 base from J; junction bases left unmatched: 7. There are 16 residues in the CDR3.

This chain links TRBV9 with TRBJ2-1, with no clear D. The CDR3 covers 15 residues. V was cut by 0 bases and J by 8 bases, with 15 bases left in between. Per the germline V gene, CDR1 is SGDLS and CDR2 is YYNGEE. CDR3 protein: CASSVDTTDLDEQFF. The CDR3 nucleotides read TGTGCCAGCAGCGTAGACACTACTGACCTGGATGAGCAGTTCTTC.